What follows is one T cell receptor beta chain and its context. The antigen it recognizes is unknown. Base qualities are missing; no much larger clone stands one base away. The immunoSEQ Assay, a bias-controlled multiplex PCR, was used to amplify TCRbeta CDR3 regions from genomic DNA. As for the authors' bioinformatics: Nucleated cell counts per sample were estimated from amplification of reference gene primers within the assay. To quantify the absolute abundance of each unique TCRbeta CDR3 rearrangement, sequence reads were collapsed and filtered. For each sample, productive Simpson clonality was calculated as the square root of Simpson's diversity index over productive rearrangements. In its TCRdb copy, this immuneACCESS table keeps in-frame sequences only and misses some clones. Where compared with another copy, unresolved V genes explain less than half of these, and the others have no known cause. The V and J calls and clone size were taken over from that table, and D and trimming were inferred from the DNA. The sample yields under 200,000 clones; around 86% were counted once. The ten top clones hold about 22% of the sample.

The sample originates from a study of blood T cell repertoires in COVID-19 (dated by TCRdb to 2018 to 2020). For the study in its entirety: Recovered participants in ImmuneRACE Cohort 3 were defined by two consecutive negative NP/OP PCR tests, clearance by a healthcare professional, or resolution of symptoms. Samples covering the acute and convalescent phases of COVID-19 were provided by collaborators in the United States, Italy and Spain. The prospective study material was composed of cDNA or gDNA derived from T cells, B-cell-depleted T cells, or PBMCs. Deeply sampled blood TCRbeta repertoires from subjects exposed to, actively infected with, or recovered from COVID-19 were included in the dataset. The repertoires were released in a freely available public database meant as a resource for research on the immune response to SARS-CoV-2. The samples were drawn from the first 160 participants of the ongoing ImmuneRACE study and from some 1,300 subjects provided by 6 global collaborators. The sample metadata nearly always contained a de-identified subject ID, COVID-19 status, age in years and sex. Where available, HLA class I and class II types were obtained from metadata supplied by the sample provider rather than from assay-based typing. Paper-wide results and their limitations: Clinical and demographic metadata were provided uncurated, with the amount varying by source and participant.

Participants in the prospective study were aged about 18 to 89 years, lived in about two dozen United States geographic areas, and enrolled through a virtual design. To assign participants to cohorts, the prospective study relied on clinical history that participants themselves reported in a screening survey and a study questionnaire. Mobile phlebotomists in the prospective study collected whole blood, serum and a nasopharyngeal or oropharyngeal swab from every participant. Over a roughly 2-month period, participants in the prospective study had the option of providing additional blood draws and questionnaires. Prospective study blood samples were shipped either frozen or at room temperature before DNA extraction. V is cut back by 9 bases and J by 0 bases, with 13 bases in the junction unmatched. The CDR3 has 16 amino acids, counting the end cysteine and phenylalanine. Only CDR3 DNA is held: 48 bases, read in frame from base 1. CDR1 and CDR2, looked up from the germline V gene (reference sequence), are SEHNR and FQNEAQ.

The chain is encoded by TRBV7-9 joined to TRBJ1-1, with 7 middle bases fitting TRBD1. This TCR was recovered from a woman aged 40 to 50 in a cohort exposed to, infected with or recovered from COVID-19 (not recorded which). Input material: PBMCs or T cells enriched from blood (not recorded which). The DNA sequence is given as TGTGCCAGAACCTGGACTGACAGGGCCCTGAACACTGAAGCTTTCTTT. Its translation is CARTWTDRALNTEAFF.